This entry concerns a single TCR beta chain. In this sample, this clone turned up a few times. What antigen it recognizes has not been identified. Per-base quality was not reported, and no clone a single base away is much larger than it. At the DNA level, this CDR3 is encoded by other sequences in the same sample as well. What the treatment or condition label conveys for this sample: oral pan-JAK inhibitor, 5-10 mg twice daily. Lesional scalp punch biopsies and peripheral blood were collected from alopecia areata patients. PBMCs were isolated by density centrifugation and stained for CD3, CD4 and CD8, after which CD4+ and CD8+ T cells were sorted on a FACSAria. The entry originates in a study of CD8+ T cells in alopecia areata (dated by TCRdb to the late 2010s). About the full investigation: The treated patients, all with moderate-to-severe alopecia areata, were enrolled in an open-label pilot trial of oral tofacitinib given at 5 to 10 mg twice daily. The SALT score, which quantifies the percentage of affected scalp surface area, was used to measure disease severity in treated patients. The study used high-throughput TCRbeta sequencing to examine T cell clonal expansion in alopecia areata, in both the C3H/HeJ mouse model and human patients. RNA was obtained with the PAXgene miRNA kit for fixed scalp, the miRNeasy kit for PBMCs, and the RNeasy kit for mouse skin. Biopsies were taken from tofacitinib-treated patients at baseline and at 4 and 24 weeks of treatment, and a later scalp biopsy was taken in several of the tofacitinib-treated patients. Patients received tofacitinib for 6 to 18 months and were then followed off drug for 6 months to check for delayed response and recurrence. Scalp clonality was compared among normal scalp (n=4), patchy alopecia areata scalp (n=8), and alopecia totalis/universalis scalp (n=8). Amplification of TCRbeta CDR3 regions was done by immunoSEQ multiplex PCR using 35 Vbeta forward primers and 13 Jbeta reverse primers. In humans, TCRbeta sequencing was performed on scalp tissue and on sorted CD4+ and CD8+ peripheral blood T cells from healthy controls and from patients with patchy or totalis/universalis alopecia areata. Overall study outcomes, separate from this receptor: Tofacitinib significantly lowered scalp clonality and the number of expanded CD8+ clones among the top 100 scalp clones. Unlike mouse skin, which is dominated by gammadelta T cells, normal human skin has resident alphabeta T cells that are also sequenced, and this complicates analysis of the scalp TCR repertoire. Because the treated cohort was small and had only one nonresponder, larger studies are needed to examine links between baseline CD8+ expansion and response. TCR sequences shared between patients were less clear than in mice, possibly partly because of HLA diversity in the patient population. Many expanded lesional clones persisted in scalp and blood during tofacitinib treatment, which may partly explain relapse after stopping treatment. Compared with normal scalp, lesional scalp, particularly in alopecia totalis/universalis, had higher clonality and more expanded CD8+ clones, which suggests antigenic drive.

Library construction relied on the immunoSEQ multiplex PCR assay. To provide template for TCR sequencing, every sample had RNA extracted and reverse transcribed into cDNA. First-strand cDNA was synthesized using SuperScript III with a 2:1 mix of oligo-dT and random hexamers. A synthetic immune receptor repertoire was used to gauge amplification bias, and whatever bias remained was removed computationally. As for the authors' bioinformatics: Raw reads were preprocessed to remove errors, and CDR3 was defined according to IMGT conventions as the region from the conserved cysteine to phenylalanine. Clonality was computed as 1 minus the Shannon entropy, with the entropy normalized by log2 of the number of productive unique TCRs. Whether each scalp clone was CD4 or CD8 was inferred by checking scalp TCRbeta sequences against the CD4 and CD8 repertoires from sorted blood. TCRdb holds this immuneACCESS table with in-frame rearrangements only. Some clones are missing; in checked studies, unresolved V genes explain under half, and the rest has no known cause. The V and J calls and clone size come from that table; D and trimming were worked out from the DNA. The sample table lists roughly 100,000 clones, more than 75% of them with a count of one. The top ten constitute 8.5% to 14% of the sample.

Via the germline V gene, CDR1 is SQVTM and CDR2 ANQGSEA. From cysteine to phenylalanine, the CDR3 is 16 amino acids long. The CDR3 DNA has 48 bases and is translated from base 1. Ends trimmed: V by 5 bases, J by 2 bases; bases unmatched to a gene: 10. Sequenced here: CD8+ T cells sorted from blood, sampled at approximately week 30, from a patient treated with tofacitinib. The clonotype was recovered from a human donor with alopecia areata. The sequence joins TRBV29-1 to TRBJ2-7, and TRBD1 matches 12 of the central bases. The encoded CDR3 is CSVKGTGGPDPYEQYF. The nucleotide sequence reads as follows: TGCAGCGTTAAGGGGACAGGGGGCCCAGACCCCTACGAGCAGTACTTC.